These T cell receptor beta chains were read from a single sample in a study of vaccination and CD4 T cells after COVID-19. Their cognate antigens are unknown. TCRdb re-analysed the PCR reads in MiXCR, keeping a single row per CDR3 protein. The table lists 20,000 to 25,000 distinct CDR3 sequences, almost 50% of them singletons, with roughly 9% in the top ten. Input material: CD4+ T cells from blood, cultured in vitro. The receptors originated from a human donor who had recovered from COVID-19. The conserved cysteine and the conserved F or W are not part of the CDR3 here. Each record gives: J gene, V gene, CDR3 protein.

TRBJ1-6 TRBV12-3/TRBV12-4 ASRIGQVNSPLH
TRBJ2-5 TRBV2 ASSAWSSETQY
TRBJ2-3 TRBV7-2 ASSLTGTSGRDTQY
TRBJ1-2 TRBV7-9 ASSSLAWTATGYT
TRBJ2-7 TRBV20-1 SARGAGRRVYEQY
TRBJ1-5 TRBV28 ASKPTRVDQPQH
TRBJ1-1 TRBV7-9 ASSLAETGTGWTEAF
TRBJ1-1 TRBV12-3/TRBV12-4 ASTPYGANTEAF
TRBJ1-1 TRBV20-1 SARLRRPEAF
TRBJ1-6 TRBV10-2 ASNPEIPNSPLH